These 20 T cell receptor beta chains originate from one sample sequenced in a study of post-analysis software for immune sequencing data. Study-wide results and caveats: Higher frequency in patients than in controls was seen for about five TRBV segments, with TRBV5-6, TRBV5-1 and TRBV20-1 among them.

Researchers reported that TCR beta cDNA libraries carried unique molecular identifiers. TCRdb reprocessed the PCR reads via MiXCR and lists one record per CDR3 protein. The repertoire consists of about 460,000 distinct CDR3 sequences, with nearly 45% occurring once and the leading ten covering over 10%. No cognate antigen is known for these TCRs. The sequenced sample was blood. The receptors originated from a girl aged 5-17 years with multiple sclerosis.

This clonotype was picked up one time. The chain uses TRBV7-2 and TRBJ2-1, with 10 bases aligning to TRBD2. Germline V gives CDR1 SGHTA, CDR2 FQGNSA. The J segment lost 8 bases and the V segment lost 5 bases, leaving 18 bases of the junction unmatched. The CDR3 is made up of 18 amino acids. The CDR3 DNA sequence: TGTGCCAGCAGCCCCCGGGGAGCGGGAGGGCCGGTGAACTATGAGCAGTTCTTC. The encoded protein is CASSPRGAGGPVNYEQFF.

The V gene is TRBV20-1, the J gene TRBJ2-1; TRBD1 aligns across 7 bases. The V gene's germline CDR1 is DFQATT and CDR2 SNEGSKA (reference sequence). The CDR3 is 14 amino acids. Trimming at V came to 5 bases and at J to 7 bases, leaving 11 bases not matched to a gene. This CDR3 reads CSAPQGGPGNEQFF. The CDR3 coding sequence is TGCAGTGCTCCGCAAGGGGGCCCGGGGAATGAGCAGTTCTTC.

The chain is built from TRBV20-1 and TRBJ2-7; D tentatively fits TRBD1 or TRBD2 (5 bases each). The V gene's germline CDR1 is DFQATT and CDR2 SNEGSKA (reference sequence). Trimming stripped 5 bases from V and 0 bases from J, with 14 bases between. The CDR3 loop spans 14 amino acids. CDR3 nucleotide sequence: TGCAGTGCTTCATCCGGGGCGTTCTCCTACGAGCAGTACTTC. Protein: CSASSGAFSYEQYF.

This clonotype has just one count. The chain is built from TRBV6-2 or TRBV6-3 and TRBJ2-7; D may be TRBD1 (6 bases). Germline V gene sequence: CDR1 MNHEY, CDR2 SVGEGT. Trimming left V 9 bases short and J 0 bases short, with 15 bases between. This CDR3 is built from 14 residues. CDR3 protein: CASTARGNSYEQYF. The CDR3 DNA sequence: TGTGCCAGTACAGCGAGGGGGAACTCCTACGAGCAGTACTTC.

V and J are TRBV27 and TRBJ1-1, with D possibly matching TRBD1 (6 bases). From germline, CDR1 is MNHEY and CDR2 SMNVEV (reference sequence). The CDR3 loop spans 14 amino acids. The ends were cut back, 2 bases at V and 3 bases at J, with 10 bases in the middle. The CDR3 spells CASSLKRTDTEAFF. The DNA of the CDR3 is TGTGCCAGCAGTTTAAAACGGACAGACACTGAAGCTTTCTTT.

This sequence joins TRBV20-1 and TRBJ1-6, with unresolved D. This CDR3 comprises 13 residues. Germline CDR1 DFQATT, CDR2 SNEGSKA (reference sequence). The V end lost 3 bases, the J end lost 14 bases, and 17 bases lay between the germline ends. This CDR3 reads CSASGRRPSALHF. CDR3 nucleotide sequence: TGCAGTGCTAGTGGCCGCCGACCCTCGGCCCTCCACTTT.

The chain joins TRBV11-2 to TRBJ1-1, with D possibly being TRBD1 (6 bases). Germline V lookup: CDR1 SGHAT, CDR2 FQNNGV. V was pared by 5 bases and J by 8 bases, with 15 bases between. The CDR3 is 13 residues long. The CDR3 bases are TGTGCCAGCAGCCTTCGGACAGTTTTGGAAGCTTTCTTT. Translated: CASSLRTVLEAFF.

This clonotype occurred a few times. The chain combines TRBV12-3 or TRBV12-4 with TRBJ1-1; D not certain. V was shortened by 6 bases and J by 0 bases, with 14 bases between the two germline ends. The CDR3 is 15 residues long. The CDR3 here is CASRPTLGMNTEAFF. CDR3 sequence (DNA): TGTGCCAGCAGGCCAACCTTAGGGATGAACACTGAAGCTTTCTTT.

The gene calls are TRBV12-3 or TRBV12-4 and TRBJ1-1, with TRBD1 identical over 9 bases. The CDR3 length is 13 residues. The ends lost 4 bases at V and 6 bases at J; junction bases unmatched: 3. The CDR3 DNA reads TGTGCCAGCAGTTGGGACAGGGAAGCTGAAGCTTTCTTT. This sequence encodes CASSWDREAEAFF.

V is TRBV6-1 and J is TRBJ2-4; D is undetermined. Germline CDR1 MNHNS, CDR2 SASEGT. The CDR3 has 15 residues. V was clipped by 6 bases and J by 7 bases, with 19 bases between them. CDR3 region: CASRQMGSPANIQYF. The CDR3 region has the DNA TGTGCCAGCAGGCAAATGGGATCTCCGGCCAACATTCAGTACTTC.

The chain combines TRBV12-3 or TRBV12-4 with TRBJ2-5; the D is unclear. V lost 8 bases to trimming and J lost 3 bases, with 13 bases between them. The CDR3 runs 13 residues. The CDR3 coding sequence is TGTGCCAGCTGTCTGAACAGCAAAGAGACCCAGTACTTC. Its translation: CASCLNSKETQYF.

CDR3 in amino acids: CSAAGQGAYEQYF. The DNA for the CDR3 is TGCAGCGCTGCGGGACAGGGGGCCTACGAGCAGTACTTC. V usage is TRBV29-1 and J usage is TRBJ2-7; 11 bases are a match to TRBD1. There are 13 residues in the CDR3. Germline V gene data show CDR1 as SQVTM and CDR2 as ANQGSEA. The ends lost 7 bases at V and 2 bases at J; junction bases unmatched: 4.

The chain links TRBV29-1 to TRBJ2-7; tentative D call: TRBD2 (5 bases). The germline V gene encodes CDR1 SQVTM and CDR2 ANQGSEA. V lost 2 bases to trimming and J lost 5 bases, with 16 bases between them. The CDR3 contains 14 residues. The CDR3: CSVELSGPTHEQYF. The CDR3 coding sequence is TGCAGCGTTGAACTCAGCGGCCCGACCCACGAGCAGTACTTC.

The chain joins TRBV2 to TRBJ2-1; TRBD2 matches 8 bases. Germline loops: CDR1 SNHLY, CDR2 FYNNEI. This CDR3 has 15 residues. With V trimmed by 5 bases and J by 4 bases, 7 bases remained unmatched. DNA for the CDR3: TGTGCCAGCAGTTCCGGGACTAGGGATTACAATGAGCAGTTCTTC. Protein: CASSSGTRDYNEQFF.

The chain couples TRBV20-1 to TRBJ2-2; the D gene is possibly TRBD2 (6 bases). The CDR3 contains 14 residues. Germline V gene sequence: CDR1 DFQATT, CDR2 SNEGSKA (reference sequence). Between the trimmed V and J ends, which lost 2 bases and 7 bases, there was a span of 14 bases. CDR3 DNA sequence: TGCAGTGCTAGATCGGGGGACGTAAGCGGGGAGCTGTTTTTT. This sequence encodes CSARSGDVSGELFF.

This clonotype was recorded a few times. The chain has TRBV7-9 and TRBJ2-7; TRBD2 matches at 12 bases. Germline CDR1 is SEHNR and CDR2 is FQNEAQ (reference sequence). The CDR3 runs to 20 residues. J gave up 0 bases and V 2 bases, and 14 bases lay outside the gene matches. The CDR3 protein is CASSLSFGLAGGPNSYEQYF. In DNA form, the CDR3 reads TGTGCCAGCAGCTTAAGTTTCGGGCTAGCGGGAGGGCCCAACTCCTACGAGCAGTACTTC.

This clonotype was counted a few times. The CDR3 sequence: CASAAEAYGYTF. CDR3 DNA sequence: TGTGCCAGCGCGGCGGAAGCCTATGGCTACACCTTC. The rearrangement joins TRBV6-5 to TRBJ1-2; D unresolved. The V end was cut by 8 bases, the J end by 4 bases, with 11 bases between. Looked up from germline, CDR1 is MNHEY and CDR2 is SVGAGI. The CDR3 length is 12 residues.

The rearrangement joins TRBV28 to TRBJ1-1; TRBD1 might be the D (5 bases). The length of the CDR3 is 12 residues. The germline CDR1 and CDR2 sequences are MDHEN and SYDVKM. Deletions cut 7 bases from V and 7 bases from J, with 13 bases between. CDR3 loop: CASIGGLGEAFF. DNA of the CDR3: TGTGCCAGCATCGGGGGTCTTGGTGAAGCTTTCTTT.

The V gene is TRBV25-1, the J gene TRBJ1-5, with D hard to call. Germline lookup yields CDR1 MGHDK and CDR2 SYGVNS. This CDR3 is 9 amino acids long. V shed 6 bases and J shed 9 bases, with 3 bases lying between them. CDR3 protein: CASRWPQHF. CDR3 DNA sequence: TGTGCCAGCAGGTGGCCCCAGCATTTT. The whole variable domain, remainder taken from reference TRBV25-1 and TRBJ1-5, is EADIYQTPRYLVIGTGKKITLECSQTMGHDKMYWYQQDPGMELHLIHYSYGVNSTEKGDLSSESTVSRIRTEHFPLTLESARPSHTSQYLCASRWPQHFGDGTRLSIL.

The chain employs TRBV9 and TRBJ1-4, with 9 bases that match TRBD1. CDR1 is SGDLS, CDR2 YYNGEE, per germline. The CDR3 contains 16 residues. With 0 bases clipped from V and 8 bases from J, the junction kept 8 bases outside the gene matches. CDR3 amino acids: CASSVAPGQGREKLFF. CDR3 nucleotides: TGTGCCAGCAGCGTAGCACCGGGACAGGGTCGCGAAAAACTGTTTTTT.